This is a list of T cell receptor beta chains from one sample in a study of T cell responses to AZD1222 COVID-19 vaccine. Assay: immunoSEQ multiplex PCR; the TCRdb copy retains only in-frame clones and omits some. The repertoire has around 150,000 clones, about 90% of them found once; the top ten carry around 6.9%. The starting material was peripheral blood, obtained 28 days after the second dose of the MenACWY control vaccine. These receptors were taken from an adult who received the MenACWY meningococcal vaccine as a control. CDR3s include the opening cysteine and the closing phenylalanine or tryptophan. The order of the fields is J gene, V gene, D gene, CDR3 protein. D genes are given only for firm matches.

TRBJ1-1 | TRBV5-1 | . | CASSLEVTGNTEAFF
TRBJ1-3 | TRBV2 | . | CASREGSSGNTIYF
TRBJ2-3 | TRBV16 | TRBD1 | CASSLKGQGERYF
TRBJ1-2 | TRBV29-1 | . | CSVSLSREEEGYQKQGYTF
TRBJ2-1 | TRBV10-1 | . | CASSEQSYNEQFF
TRBJ1-1 | TRBV29-1 | . | CSVRRGVWLTEAFF
TRBJ2-7 | TRBV9 | TRBD1 | CASSRGRDEQYF
TRBJ2-2 | TRBV3-1/TRBV3-2 | . | CASSQLSGGNTGELFF
TRBJ2-7 | TRBV9 | . | CASSSRDGSSYEQYF
TRBJ2-1 | TRBV6-2/TRBV6-3 | TRBD2 | CASSYSTSGGHEQFF
TRBJ2-3 | TRBV7-6 | TRBD2 | CASSPLAGGPGRTDTQYF
TRBJ1-4 | TRBV7-2 | TRBD1 | CASSIGTATNEKLFF
TRBJ2-2 | TRBV2 | . | CASRHRTLDRELFF
TRBJ2-7 | TRBV3-1/TRBV3-2 | . | CASSQDLPAGEQYF
TRBJ1-2 | TRBV2 | . | CASSERGGRGKGYTF
TRBJ2-3 | TRBV19 | TRBD2 | CASTGGSGSTSTDTQYF
TRBJ2-7 | TRBV28 | TRBD2 | CASGETSTAYEQYF
TRBJ2-1 | TRBV7-8 | TRBD2 | CASSLGTSGNEQFF
TRBJ1-3 | TRBV9 | TRBD1 | CASSTRQGISGNTIYF
TRBJ1-2 | TRBV28 | . | CASSRDRRGYTF
TRBJ2-5 | TRBV7-8 | . | CASSLEVGETQYF
TRBJ1-1 | TRBV5-5 | TRBD1 | CASSRTGSGLMNTEAFF
TRBJ1-4 | TRBV7-2 | . | CASRPTPTTEKLFF
TRBJ2-3 | TRBV19 | . | CASSIALGRSDTQYF
TRBJ1-2 | TRBV7-2 | . | CASSLSGEGSYGYTF
TRBJ1-4 | TRBV27 | . | CASSRDRGAYEKLFF
TRBJ2-5 | TRBV4-1 | . | CASSQGEGLQETQYF
TRBJ1-5 | TRBV5-6 | . | CASSNGGYNQPQHF
TRBJ1-4 | TRBV13 | . | CASRGTGRHGEKLFF
TRBJ1-6 | TRBV7-9 | . | CASSFGDIDNSPLHF
TRBJ2-7 | TRBV7-2 | TRBD1 | CASSKGTDLGYEQYF
TRBJ1-2 | TRBV27 | . | CASSLRGRGNYGYTF
TRBJ1-5 | TRBV10-1 | . | CASRSDNSNQPQHF
TRBJ2-5 | TRBV6-2/TRBV6-3 | TRBD2 | CASSYSSRDYLSQYF
TRBJ2-7 | TRBV3-1/TRBV3-2 | . | CASSPGTSSTYEQYF
TRBJ2-7 | TRBV14 | TRBD2 | CASSGGSGSIHEQYF
TRBJ1-5 | TRBV19 | . | CASSDRFSNQPQHF
TRBJ2-3 | TRBV19 | TRBD2 | CASSIELGLAGGGSTDTQYF
TRBJ2-5 | TRBV7-2 | . | CASSLGRGETQYF
TRBJ1-1 | TRBV7-9 | . | CASAISGANTEAFF
TRBJ2-7 | TRBV9 | TRBD2 | CASSVRPGLAYEQYF
TRBJ2-7 | TRBV19 | TRBD1 | CASSMKGQGPYEQYF
TRBJ1-2 | TRBV28 | TRBD1 | CASSLFAGTGANYGYTF
TRBJ2-2 | TRBV14 | TRBD2 | CASSPRLADTGELFF
TRBJ2-7 | TRBV18 | TRBD1 | CASSPSDRAREQYF